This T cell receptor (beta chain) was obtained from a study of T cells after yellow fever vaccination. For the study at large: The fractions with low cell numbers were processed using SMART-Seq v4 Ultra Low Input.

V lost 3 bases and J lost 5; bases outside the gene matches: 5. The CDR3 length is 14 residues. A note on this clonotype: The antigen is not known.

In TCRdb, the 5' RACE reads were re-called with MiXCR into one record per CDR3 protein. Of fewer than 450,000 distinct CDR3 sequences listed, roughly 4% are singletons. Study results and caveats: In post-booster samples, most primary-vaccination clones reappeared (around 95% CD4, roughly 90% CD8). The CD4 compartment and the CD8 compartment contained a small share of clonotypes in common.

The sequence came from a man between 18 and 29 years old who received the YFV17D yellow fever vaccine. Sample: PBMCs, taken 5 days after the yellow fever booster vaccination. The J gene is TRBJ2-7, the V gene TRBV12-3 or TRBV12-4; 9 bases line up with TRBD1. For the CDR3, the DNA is TGTGCCAGCAGTTTGTGGGACAGGGTCCACGAGCAGTACTTC. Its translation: CASSLWDRVHEQYF.